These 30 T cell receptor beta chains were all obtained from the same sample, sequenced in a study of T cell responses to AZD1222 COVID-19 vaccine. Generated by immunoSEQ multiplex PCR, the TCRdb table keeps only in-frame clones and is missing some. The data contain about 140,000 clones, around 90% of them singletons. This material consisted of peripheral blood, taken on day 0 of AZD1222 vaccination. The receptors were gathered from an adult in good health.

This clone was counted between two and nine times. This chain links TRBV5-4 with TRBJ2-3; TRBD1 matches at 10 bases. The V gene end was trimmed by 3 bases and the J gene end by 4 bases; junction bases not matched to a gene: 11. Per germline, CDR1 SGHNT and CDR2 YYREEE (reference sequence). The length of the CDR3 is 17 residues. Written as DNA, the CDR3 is TGTGCCAGCAGCTCGGTAATGACAGGGGGCGAATCAGATACGCAGTATTTT. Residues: CASSSVMTGGESDTQYF.

The CDR3 nucleotides read TGTGCCAGCAGCTTAGGCCCAGGCTGGGATTCACCCCTCCACTTT. This encodes CASSLGPGWDSPLHF. This chain links TRBV11-3 with TRBJ1-6; D not certain. Between the trimmed V and J ends, which lost 1 base and 8 bases, there was a span of 12 bases. This CDR3 has 15 residues. Germline assignment: CDR1 SGHNT and CDR2 YENEEA.

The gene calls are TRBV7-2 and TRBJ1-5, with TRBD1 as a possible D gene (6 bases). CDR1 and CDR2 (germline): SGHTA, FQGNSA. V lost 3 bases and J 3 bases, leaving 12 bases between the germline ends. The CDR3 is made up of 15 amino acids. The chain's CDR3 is CASSFTTGYNQPQHF. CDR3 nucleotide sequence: TGTGCCAGCAGCTTCACCACAGGGTACAATCAGCCCCAGCATTTT.

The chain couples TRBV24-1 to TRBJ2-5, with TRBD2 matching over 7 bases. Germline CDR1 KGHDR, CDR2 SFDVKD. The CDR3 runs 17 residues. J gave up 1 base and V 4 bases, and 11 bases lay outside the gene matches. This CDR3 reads CATSDSIRTSPQETQYF. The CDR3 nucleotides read TGTGCCACCAGTGACTCAATTCGGACTAGTCCCCAAGAGACCCAGTACTTC.

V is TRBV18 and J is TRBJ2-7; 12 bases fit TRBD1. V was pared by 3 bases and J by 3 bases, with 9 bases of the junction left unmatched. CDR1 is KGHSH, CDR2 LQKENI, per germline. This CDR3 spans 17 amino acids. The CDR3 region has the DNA TGTGCCAGCTCACCTCGGCGGGGGACAGGGGGCATCTACGAGCAGTACTTC. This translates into CASSPRRGTGGIYEQYF.

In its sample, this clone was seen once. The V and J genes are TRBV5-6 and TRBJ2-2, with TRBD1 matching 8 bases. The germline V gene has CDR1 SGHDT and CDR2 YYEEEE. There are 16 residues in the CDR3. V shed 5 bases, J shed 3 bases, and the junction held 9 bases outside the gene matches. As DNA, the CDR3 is TGTGCCAGCAGAAAATCAGGGGGCGCAGACACCGGGGAGCTGTTTTTT. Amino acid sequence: CASRKSGGADTGELFF. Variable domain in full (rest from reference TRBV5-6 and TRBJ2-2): DAGVTQSPTHLIKTRGQQVTLRCSPKSGHDTVSWYQQALGQGPQFIFQYYEEEERQRGNFPDRFSGHQFPNYSSELNVNALLLGDSALYLCASRKSGGADTGELFFGEGSRLTVL.

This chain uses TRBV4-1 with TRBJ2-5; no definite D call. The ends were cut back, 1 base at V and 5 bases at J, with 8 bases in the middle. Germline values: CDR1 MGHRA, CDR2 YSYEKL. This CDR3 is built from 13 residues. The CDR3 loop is CASSQGAFETQYF. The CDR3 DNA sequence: TGCGCCAGCAGCCAAGGTGCGTTCGAGACCCAGTACTTC.

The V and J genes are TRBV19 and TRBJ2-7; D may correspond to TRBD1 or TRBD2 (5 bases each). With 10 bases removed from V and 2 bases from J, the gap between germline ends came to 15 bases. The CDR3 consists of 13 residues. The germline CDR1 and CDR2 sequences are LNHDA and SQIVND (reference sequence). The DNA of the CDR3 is TGTGCCACCCGTCCGGGACCGGCCTACGAGCAGTACTTC. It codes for CATRPGPAYEQYF.

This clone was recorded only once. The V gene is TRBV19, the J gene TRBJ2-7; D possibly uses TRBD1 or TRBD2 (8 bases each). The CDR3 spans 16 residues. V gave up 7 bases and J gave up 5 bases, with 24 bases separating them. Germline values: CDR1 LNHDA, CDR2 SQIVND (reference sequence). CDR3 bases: TGTGCCAGTATCGGGAGGGCAGGGGGCAAGGCTAACGAGCAGTACTTC. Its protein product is CASIGRAGGKANEQYF.

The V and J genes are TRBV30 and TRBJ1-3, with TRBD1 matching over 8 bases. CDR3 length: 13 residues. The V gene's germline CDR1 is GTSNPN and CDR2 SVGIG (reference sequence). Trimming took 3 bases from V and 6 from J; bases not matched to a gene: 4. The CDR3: CAWRGTGQNTIYF. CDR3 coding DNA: TGTGCCTGGAGGGGGACAGGACAAAACACCATATATTTT.

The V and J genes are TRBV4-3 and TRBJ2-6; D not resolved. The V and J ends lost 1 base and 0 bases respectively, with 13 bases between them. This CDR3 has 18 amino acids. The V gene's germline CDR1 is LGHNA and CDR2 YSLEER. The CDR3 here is CASSQGRDFRSGANVLTF. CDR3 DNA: TGCGCCAGCAGCCAAGGACGAGACTTTCGCTCTGGGGCCAACGTCCTGACTTTC.

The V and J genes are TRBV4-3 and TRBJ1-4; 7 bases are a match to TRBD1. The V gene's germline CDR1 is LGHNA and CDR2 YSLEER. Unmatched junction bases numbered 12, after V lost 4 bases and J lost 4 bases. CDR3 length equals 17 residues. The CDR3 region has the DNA TGCGCCAGCAGCCTCTTTCCACCGGGACAGATTAATGAAAAACTGTTTTTT. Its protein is CASSLFPPGQINEKLFF.

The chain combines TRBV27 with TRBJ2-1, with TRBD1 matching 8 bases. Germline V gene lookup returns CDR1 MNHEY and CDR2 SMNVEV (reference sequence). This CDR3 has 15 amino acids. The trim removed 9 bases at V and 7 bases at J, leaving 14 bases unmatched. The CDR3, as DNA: TGTGCCAGTATGAGGGGCAGGGGGCGTTTGAATGAGCAGTTCTTC. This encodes CASMRGRGRLNEQFF.

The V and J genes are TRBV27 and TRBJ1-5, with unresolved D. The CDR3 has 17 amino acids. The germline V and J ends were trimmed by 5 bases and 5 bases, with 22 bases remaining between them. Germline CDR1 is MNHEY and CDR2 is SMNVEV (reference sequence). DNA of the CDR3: TGTGCCAGCAGTCCCCAACGCCCGTCTAATTATTATCAGCCCCAGCATTTT. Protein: CASSPQRPSNYYQPQHF.

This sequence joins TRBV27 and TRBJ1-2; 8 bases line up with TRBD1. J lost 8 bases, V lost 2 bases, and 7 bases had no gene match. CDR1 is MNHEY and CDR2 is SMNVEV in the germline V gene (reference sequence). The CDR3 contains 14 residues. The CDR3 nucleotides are TGTGCCAGCAGTTTAATACAGGGGGGGAGCGGCTACACCTTC. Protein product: CASSLIQGGSGYTF.

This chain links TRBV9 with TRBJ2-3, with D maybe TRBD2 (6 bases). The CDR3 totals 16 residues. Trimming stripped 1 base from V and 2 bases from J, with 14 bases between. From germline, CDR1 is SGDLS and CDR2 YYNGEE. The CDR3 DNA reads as TGTGCCAGCAGCGTAACCCGGGACTCCCTCACAGATACGCAGTATTTT. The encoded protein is CASSVTRDSLTDTQYF.

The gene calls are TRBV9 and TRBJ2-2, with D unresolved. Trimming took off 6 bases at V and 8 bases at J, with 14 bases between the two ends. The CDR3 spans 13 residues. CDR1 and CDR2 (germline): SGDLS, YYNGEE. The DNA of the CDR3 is TGTGCCAGCACATCCCGAAGAGAAGGGGAGCTGTTTTTT. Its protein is CASTSRREGELFF.

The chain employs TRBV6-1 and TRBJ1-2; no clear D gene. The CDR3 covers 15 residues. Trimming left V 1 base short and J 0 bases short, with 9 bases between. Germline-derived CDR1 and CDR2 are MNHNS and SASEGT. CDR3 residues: CASSEVTVTNYGYTF. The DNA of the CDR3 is TGTGCCAGCAGTGAAGTAACCGTAACTAACTATGGCTACACCTTC.

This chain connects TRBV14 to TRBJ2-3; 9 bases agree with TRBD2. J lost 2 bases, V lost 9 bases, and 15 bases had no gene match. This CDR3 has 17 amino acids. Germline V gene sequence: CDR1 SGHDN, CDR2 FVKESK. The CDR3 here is CASSSGSYREFTDTQYF. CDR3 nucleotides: TGTGCCAGTAGTAGCGGGAGTTACCGGGAATTCACAGATACGCAGTATTTT.

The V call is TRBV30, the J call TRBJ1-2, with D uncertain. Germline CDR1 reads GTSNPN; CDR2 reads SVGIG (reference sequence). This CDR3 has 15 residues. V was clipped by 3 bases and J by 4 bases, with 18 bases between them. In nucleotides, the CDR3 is TGTGCCTGGAGGTCCGGGTTTCGAGGTAGCTATGGCTACACCTTC. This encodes CAWRSGFRGSYGYTF.

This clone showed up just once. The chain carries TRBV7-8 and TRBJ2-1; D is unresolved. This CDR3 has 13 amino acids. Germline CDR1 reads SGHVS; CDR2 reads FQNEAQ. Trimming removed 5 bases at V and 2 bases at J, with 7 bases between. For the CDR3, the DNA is TGTGCCAGCAGCCCCCTACCCTACAATGAGCAGTTCTTC. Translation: CASSPLPYNEQFF.

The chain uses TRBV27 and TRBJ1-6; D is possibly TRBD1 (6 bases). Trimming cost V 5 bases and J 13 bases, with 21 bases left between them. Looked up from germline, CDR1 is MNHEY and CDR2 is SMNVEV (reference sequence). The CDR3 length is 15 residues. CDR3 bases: TGTGCCAGCAGTACCCGGGACAACTACTTTAGGCCCCTCCACTTT. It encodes CASSTRDNYFRPLHF.

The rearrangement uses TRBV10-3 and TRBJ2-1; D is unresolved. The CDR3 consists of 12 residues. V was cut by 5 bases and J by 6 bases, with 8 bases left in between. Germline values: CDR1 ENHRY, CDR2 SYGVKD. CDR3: CAISQLVNEQFF. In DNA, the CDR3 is TGTGCCATCAGTCAGTTAGTCAATGAGCAGTTCTTC.

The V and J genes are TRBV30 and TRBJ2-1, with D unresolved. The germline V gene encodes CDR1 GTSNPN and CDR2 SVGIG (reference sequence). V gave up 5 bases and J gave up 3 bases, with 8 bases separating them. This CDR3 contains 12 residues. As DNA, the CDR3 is TGTGCCTGGGGCCCGGGCTACAATGAGCAGTTCTTC. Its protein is CAWGPGYNEQFF.

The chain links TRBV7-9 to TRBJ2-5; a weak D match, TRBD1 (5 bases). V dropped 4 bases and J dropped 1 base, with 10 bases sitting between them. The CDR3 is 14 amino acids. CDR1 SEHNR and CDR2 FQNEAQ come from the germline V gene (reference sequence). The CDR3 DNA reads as TGTGCCAGCAGCTCCGGACATCTCCAAGAGACCCAGTACTTC. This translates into CASSSGHLQETQYF.

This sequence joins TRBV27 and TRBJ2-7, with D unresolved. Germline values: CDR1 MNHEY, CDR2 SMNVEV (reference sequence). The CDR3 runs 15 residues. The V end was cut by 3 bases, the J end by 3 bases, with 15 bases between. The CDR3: CASSFVRANLYEQYF. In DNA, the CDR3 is TGTGCCAGCAGTTTCGTAAGGGCCAACCTCTACGAGCAGTACTTC.

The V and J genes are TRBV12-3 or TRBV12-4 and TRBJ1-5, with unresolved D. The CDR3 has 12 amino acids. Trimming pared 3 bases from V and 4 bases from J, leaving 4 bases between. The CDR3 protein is CASSFWNQPQHF. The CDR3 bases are TGTGCCAGCAGTTTCTGGAATCAGCCCCAGCATTTT.

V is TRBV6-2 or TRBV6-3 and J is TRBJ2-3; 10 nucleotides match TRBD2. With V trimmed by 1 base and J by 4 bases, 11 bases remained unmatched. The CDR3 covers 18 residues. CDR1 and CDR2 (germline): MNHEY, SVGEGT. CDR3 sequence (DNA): TGTGCCAGCAGTTACTATGCGGGACTAGCGCCCAAGGCAGATACGCAGTATTTT. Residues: CASSYYAGLAPKADTQYF.

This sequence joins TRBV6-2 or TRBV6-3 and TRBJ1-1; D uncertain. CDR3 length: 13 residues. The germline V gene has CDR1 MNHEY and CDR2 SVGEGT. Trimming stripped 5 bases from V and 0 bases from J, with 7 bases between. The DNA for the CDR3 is TGTGCCAGCAGTATCCTACTGAACACTGAAGCTTTCTTT. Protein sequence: CASSILLNTEAFF.

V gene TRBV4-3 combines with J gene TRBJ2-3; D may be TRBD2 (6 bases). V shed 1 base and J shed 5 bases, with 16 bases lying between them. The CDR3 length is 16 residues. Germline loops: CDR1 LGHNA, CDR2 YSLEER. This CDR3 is CASSQGGGAIRDTQYF. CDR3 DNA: TGCGCCAGCAGCCAAGGGGGCGGGGCTATCAGAGATACGCAGTATTTT.